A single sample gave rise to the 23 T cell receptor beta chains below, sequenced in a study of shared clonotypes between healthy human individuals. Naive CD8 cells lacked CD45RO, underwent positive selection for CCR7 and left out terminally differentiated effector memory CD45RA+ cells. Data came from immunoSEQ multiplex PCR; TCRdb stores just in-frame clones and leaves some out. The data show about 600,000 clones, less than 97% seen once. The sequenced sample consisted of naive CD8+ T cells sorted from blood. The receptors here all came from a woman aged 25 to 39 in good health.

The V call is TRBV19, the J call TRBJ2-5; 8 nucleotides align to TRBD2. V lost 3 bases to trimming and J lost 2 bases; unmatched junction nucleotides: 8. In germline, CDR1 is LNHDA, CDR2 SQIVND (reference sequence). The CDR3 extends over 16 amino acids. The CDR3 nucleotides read TGTGCCAGTAGTATCGGTGTCACTAGCGGACAAGAGACCCAGTACTTC. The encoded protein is CASSIGVTSGQETQYF.

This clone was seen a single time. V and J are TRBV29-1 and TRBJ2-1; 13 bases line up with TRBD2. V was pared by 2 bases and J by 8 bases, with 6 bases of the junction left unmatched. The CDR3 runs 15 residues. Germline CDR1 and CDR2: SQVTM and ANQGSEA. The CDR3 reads CSVERTSGSSDEQFF. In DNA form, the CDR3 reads TGCAGCGTTGAACGGACTAGCGGGAGTTCGGATGAGCAGTTCTTC.

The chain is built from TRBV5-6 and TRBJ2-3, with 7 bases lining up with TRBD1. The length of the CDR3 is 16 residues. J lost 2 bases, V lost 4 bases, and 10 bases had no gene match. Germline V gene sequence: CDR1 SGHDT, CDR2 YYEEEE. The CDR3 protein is CASSGTAFPSTDTQYF. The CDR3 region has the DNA TGTGCCAGCAGCGGGACAGCTTTCCCCTCCACAGATACGCAGTATTTT.

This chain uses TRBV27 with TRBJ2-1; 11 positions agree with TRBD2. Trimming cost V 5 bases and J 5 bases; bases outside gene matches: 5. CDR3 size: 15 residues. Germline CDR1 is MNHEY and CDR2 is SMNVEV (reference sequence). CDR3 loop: CASSPGTSGDNEQFF. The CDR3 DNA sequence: TGTGCCAGCAGTCCTGGGACTAGCGGTGACAATGAGCAGTTCTTC.

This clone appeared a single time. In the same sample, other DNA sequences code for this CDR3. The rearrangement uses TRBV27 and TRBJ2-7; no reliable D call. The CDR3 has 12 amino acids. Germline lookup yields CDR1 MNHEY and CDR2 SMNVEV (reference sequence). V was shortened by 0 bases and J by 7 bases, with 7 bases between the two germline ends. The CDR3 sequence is CASSLSGLEQYF. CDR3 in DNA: TGTGCCAGCAGTTTATCAGGGTTAGAGCAGTACTTC.

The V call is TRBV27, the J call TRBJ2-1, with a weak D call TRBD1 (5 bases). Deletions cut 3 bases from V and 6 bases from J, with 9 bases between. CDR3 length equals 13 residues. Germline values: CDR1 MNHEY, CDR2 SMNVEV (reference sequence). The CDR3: CASSFPTVNEQFF. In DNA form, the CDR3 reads TGTGCCAGCAGTTTTCCGACAGTCAATGAGCAGTTCTTC.

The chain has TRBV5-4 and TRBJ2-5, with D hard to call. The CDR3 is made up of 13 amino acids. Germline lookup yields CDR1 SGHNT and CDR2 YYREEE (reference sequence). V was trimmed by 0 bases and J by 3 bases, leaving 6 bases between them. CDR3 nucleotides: TGTGCCAGCAGCTTGGCTGAAAAAGAGACCCAGTACTTC. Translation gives CASSLAEKETQYF.

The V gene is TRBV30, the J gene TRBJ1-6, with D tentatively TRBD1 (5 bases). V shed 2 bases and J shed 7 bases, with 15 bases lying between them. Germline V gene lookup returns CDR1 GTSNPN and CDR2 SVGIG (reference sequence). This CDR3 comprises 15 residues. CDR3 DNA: TGTGCCTGGAGTCATGGGATTGAGGGGAATTCACCCCTCCACTTT. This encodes CAWSHGIEGNSPLHF.

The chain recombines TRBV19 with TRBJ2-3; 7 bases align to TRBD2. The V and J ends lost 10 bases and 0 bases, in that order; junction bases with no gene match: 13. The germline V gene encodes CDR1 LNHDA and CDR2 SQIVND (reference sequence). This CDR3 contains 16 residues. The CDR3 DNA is TGTGCCACCTCGGTCGGGACTACATCTAGCACAGATACGCAGTATTTT. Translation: CATSVGTTSSTDTQYF.

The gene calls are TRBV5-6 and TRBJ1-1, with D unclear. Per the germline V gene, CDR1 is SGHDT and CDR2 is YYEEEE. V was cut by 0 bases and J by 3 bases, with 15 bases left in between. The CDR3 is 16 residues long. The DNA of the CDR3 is TGTGCCAGCAGCTTGGTCCCAGGTCGGAAGGACACTGAAGCTTTCTTT. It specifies CASSLVPGRKDTEAFF.

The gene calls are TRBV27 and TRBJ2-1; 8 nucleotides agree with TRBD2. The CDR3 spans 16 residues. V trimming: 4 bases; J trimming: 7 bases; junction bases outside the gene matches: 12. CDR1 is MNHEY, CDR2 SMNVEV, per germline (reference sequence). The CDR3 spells CASSYVAGPHGNEQFF. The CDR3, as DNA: TGTGCCAGCAGTTACGTAGCGGGACCCCACGGAAATGAGCAGTTCTTC.

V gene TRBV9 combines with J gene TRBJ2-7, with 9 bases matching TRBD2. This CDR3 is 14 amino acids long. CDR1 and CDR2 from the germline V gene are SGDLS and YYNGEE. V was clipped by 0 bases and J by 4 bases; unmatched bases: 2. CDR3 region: CASSVALAGYEQYF. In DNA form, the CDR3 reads TGTGCCAGCAGCGTAGCGCTAGCGGGGTACGAGCAGTACTTC. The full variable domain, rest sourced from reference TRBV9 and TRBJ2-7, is DSGVTQTPKHLITATGQRVTLRCSPRSGDLSVYWYQQSLDQGLQFLIQYYNGEERAKGNILERFSAQQFPDLHSELNLSSLELGDSALYFCASSVALAGYEQYFGPGTRLTVT.

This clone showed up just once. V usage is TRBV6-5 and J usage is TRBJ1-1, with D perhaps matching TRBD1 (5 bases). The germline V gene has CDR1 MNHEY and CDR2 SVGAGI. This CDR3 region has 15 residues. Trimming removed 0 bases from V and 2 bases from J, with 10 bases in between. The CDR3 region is CASSYSPGTNTEAFF. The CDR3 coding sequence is TGTGCCAGCAGTTACTCGCCAGGGACCAACACTGAAGCTTTCTTT.

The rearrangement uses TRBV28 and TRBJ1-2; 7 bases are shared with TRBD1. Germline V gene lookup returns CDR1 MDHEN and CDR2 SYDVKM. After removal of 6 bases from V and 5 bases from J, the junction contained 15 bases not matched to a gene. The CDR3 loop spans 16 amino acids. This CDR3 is CASREANRDSIYGYTF. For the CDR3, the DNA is TGTGCCAGCAGGGAGGCCAACCGGGACAGTATATATGGCTACACCTTC.

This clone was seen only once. CDR3 sequence reads: CSVTDFGGTSTDTQYF. The CDR3 DNA is TGCAGCGTGACAGATTTTGGCGGAACTAGCACAGATACGCAGTATTTT. This chain uses TRBV29-1 with TRBJ2-3, with D perhaps matching TRBD1 (5 bases). This CDR3 has 16 residues. Germline CDR1 SQVTM, CDR2 ANQGSEA. The germline V and J ends were trimmed by 6 bases and 0 bases, with 19 bases remaining between them.

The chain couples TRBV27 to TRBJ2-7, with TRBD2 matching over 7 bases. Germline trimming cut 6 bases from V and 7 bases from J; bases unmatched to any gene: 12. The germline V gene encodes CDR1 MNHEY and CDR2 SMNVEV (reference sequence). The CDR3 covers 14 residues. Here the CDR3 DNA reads TGTGCCAGCAGCATTGGCGGATACGGGGGGGAGCAGTACTTC. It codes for CASSIGGYGGEQYF.

CDR3 nucleotide sequence: TGCAGCGTTGAAACAGAGCTCACCTACGAGCAGTACTTC. Its translation is CSVETELTYEQYF. The rearrangement uses TRBV29-1 and TRBJ2-7; D unresolved. V was trimmed by 2 bases and J by 2 bases, leaving 10 bases between them. The V gene's germline CDR1 is SQVTM and CDR2 ANQGSEA. This CDR3 contains 13 residues.

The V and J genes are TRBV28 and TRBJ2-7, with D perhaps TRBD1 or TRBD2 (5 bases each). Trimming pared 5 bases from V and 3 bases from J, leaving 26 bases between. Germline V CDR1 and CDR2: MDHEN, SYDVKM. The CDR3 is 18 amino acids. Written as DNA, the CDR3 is TGTGCCAGCAGTCCTCCGGGACGTAAAGGCCCCGCGAGCTACGAGCAGTACTTC. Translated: CASSPPGRKGPASYEQYF.

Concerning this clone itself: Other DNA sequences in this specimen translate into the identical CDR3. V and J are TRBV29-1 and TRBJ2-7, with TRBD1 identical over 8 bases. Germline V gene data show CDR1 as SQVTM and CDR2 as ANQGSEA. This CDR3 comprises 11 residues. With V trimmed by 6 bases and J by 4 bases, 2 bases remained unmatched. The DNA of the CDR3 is TGCAGCGTGAGGACAGGGTACGAGCAGTACTTC. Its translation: CSVRTGYEQYF.

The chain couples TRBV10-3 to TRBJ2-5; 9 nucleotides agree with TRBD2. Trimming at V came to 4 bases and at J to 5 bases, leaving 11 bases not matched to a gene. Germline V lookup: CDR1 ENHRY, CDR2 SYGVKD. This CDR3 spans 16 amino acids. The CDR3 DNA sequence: TGTGCCATCAGTGGGATCGAGCGGGAGGACCCGGAGACCCAGTACTTC. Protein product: CAISGIEREDPETQYF.

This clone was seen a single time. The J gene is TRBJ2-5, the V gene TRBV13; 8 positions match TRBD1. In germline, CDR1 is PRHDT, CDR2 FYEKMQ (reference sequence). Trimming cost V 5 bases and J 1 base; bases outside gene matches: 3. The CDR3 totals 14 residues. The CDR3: CASSPQGVQETQYF. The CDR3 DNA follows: TGTGCCAGCAGCCCACAGGGGGTCCAAGAGACCCAGTACTTC.

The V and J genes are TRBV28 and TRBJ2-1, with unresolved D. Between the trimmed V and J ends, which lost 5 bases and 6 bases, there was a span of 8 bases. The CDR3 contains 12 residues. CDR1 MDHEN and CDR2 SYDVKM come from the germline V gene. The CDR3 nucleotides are TGTGCCAGCAGTCCCCCCCTCAATGAGCAGTTCTTC. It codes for CASSPPLNEQFF.

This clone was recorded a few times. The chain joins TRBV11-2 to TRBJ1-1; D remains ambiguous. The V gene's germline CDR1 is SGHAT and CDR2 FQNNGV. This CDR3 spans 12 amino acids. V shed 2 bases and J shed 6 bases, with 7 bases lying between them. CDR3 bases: TGTGCCAGCAGCTTACCGGTTCCTGAAGCTTTCTTT. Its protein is CASSLPVPEAFF.